The 26 T cell receptor beta chains reported below all come from one sample, sequenced in a study of T cell repertoires in cytomegalovirus infection. Each CDR3 protein is one row after TCRdb ran MiXCR on the reads. The table includes about 220,000 distinct CDR3 sequences, 38% detected once. What these receptors recognize is not known. Material: CD8+ T cells from cultured PBMCs, obtained from culture after CMV antigen stimulation. The source is a human donor in good health (CMV status not recorded). Some clones in this sample may be carry-over from other donors' samples.

Points on this clonotype: It is likely a read error, because the conserved phenylalanine at the end of the CDR3 is missing. CDR3 region: CASSLTPGGSLSGANVLTL. Here the CDR3 DNA reads TGTGCCAGCAGCTTAACCCCGGGGGGGTCGCTCTCTGGGGCCAACGTCCTGACTTTA. The J gene is TRBJ2-6, the V gene TRBV7-6; 8 bases map to TRBD2. The CDR3 sequence is 19 residues long. Germline CDR1 is SGHVS and CDR2 is FNYEAQ. Trimming cost V 2 bases and J 0 bases; bases outside gene matches: 9.

There are a few counts of this clonotype. The chain recombines TRBV27 with TRBJ2-7; possible D gene TRBD2, 6 bases. Trimming took off 3 bases at V and 2 bases at J, with 8 bases between the two ends. The length of the CDR3 is 13 residues. CDR1 and CDR2 (germline): MNHEY, SMNVEV (reference sequence). CDR3 bases: TGTGCCAGCAGTTTCGGACTAACCTACGAGCAGTACTTC. Its translation is CASSFGLTYEQYF.

This clonotype was seen ten or more times. The chain is built from TRBV7-2 and TRBJ1-1; D uncertain. The germline gives CDR1 SGHTA, CDR2 FQGNSA. The ends were cut back, 3 bases at V and 0 bases at J, with 8 bases in the middle. There are 14 residues in the CDR3. The CDR3 DNA reads as TGTGCCAGCAGCTTCCCGGTGGTGAACACTGAAGCTTTCTTT. Amino acid sequence: CASSFPVVNTEAFF. The variable domain in full, with the rest retrieved from reference TRBV7-2 and TRBJ1-1, is GAGVSQSPSNKVTEKGKDVELRCDPISGHTALYWYRQSLGQGLEFLIYFQGNSAPDKSGLPSDRFSAERTGGSVSTLTIQRTQQEDSAVYLCASSFPVVNTEAFFGQGTRLTVV.

CDR3: CASSFRLAGEGSEQFF. The CDR3 DNA reads as TGTGCCAGCAGCTTTCGACTAGCGGGGGAGGGCAGTGAGCAGTTCTTC. The V gene is TRBV13, the J gene TRBJ2-1; TRBD2 matches 12 bases. With 3 bases clipped from V and 9 bases from J, the junction kept 9 bases outside the gene matches. Germline V gives CDR1 PRHDT, CDR2 FYEKMQ (reference sequence). This CDR3 is 16 amino acids long.

This clonotype was counted only a few times. This CDR3 is CASSLVTPETQYF. In nucleotides, the CDR3 is TGTGCCAGCAGCTTAGTTACCCCGGAGACCCAGTACTTC. This rearrangement joins TRBV7-2 to TRBJ2-5, with D unresolved. CDR3 length: 13 amino acids. Deletions cut 1 base from V and 5 bases from J, with 8 bases between. From germline, CDR1 is SGHTA and CDR2 FQGNSA.

The chain is built from TRBV7-6 and TRBJ1-1, with TRBD1 as a possible D gene (5 bases). This CDR3 is 13 amino acids long. V was trimmed by 1 base and J by 6 bases, leaving 9 bases between them. Germline CDR1 reads SGHVS; CDR2 reads FNYEAQ. As DNA, the CDR3 is TGTGCCAGCAGCTTAGGAGAAGGGGCTGAAGCTTTCTTT. This codes for CASSLGEGAEAFF.

The chain uses TRBV5-1 and TRBJ2-2; D remains unclear. V was trimmed by 2 bases and J by 1 base, leaving 9 bases between them. This CDR3 is 15 amino acids long. In germline, CDR1 is SGHRS, CDR2 YFSETQ. Here the CDR3 reads CASSFYGENTGELFF. CDR3 DNA sequence: TGCGCCAGCAGCTTCTATGGGGAGAACACCGGGGAGCTGTTTTTT.

This clonotype came up a few times. V is TRBV12-3 or TRBV12-4 and J is TRBJ1-1; no firm D call. The CDR3 consists of 12 residues. Between the trimmed V and J ends, which lost 6 bases and 7 bases, there was a span of 12 bases. The CDR3 DNA sequence: TGTGCCAGCAGCCCTTACCGAAATGAAGCTTTCTTT. It translates to CASSPYRNEAFF.

The rearrangement joins TRBV5-4 to TRBJ2-7; the match to TRBD1 covers 7 bases. The junction had 14 bases not matched to a gene; V was cut back by 4 bases and J by 4 bases. The CDR3 loop spans 16 amino acids. The germline V gene has CDR1 SGHNT and CDR2 YYREEE (reference sequence). CDR3 nucleotides: TGTGCCAGCAGCGACCGAACAGGGGCGGTGGGGTACGAGCAGTACTTC. Translation: CASSDRTGAVGYEQYF.

The chain is built from TRBV6-6 and TRBJ2-4; D not resolved. V was pared by 0 bases and J by 0 bases, with 9 bases between. This CDR3 is 16 amino acids long. Germline CDR1 reads MNHNY; CDR2 reads SVGAGI (reference sequence). Here the CDR3 DNA reads TGTGCCAGCAGTTACTCGCCAACACCAGCCAAAAACATTCAGTACTTC. Its translation is CASSYSPTPAKNIQYF.

This clonotype was detected only a few times. The chain uses TRBV28 and TRBJ2-1; D ambiguous. From germline, CDR1 is MDHEN and CDR2 SYDVKM. This CDR3 region has 14 residues. V was clipped by 5 bases and J by 3 bases, with 11 bases between them. The CDR3 loop is CASSVGLDYNEQFF. In DNA, the CDR3 is TGTGCCAGCAGTGTCGGGCTAGACTACAATGAGCAGTTCTTC.

CDR3 in amino acids: CASRNFSGGGGTGELFF. The CDR3 coding sequence is TGTGCCAGCAGAAACTTCAGCGGGGGGGGGGGCACCGGGGAGCTGTTTTTT. The chain recombines TRBV12-3 or TRBV12-4 with TRBJ2-2, with 10 bases aligning to TRBD2. The CDR3 loop spans 17 amino acids. V lost 6 bases, J lost 4 bases, and 11 bases stayed unmatched.

V usage is TRBV7-8 and J usage is TRBJ2-7, with TRBD2 identical over 12 bases. CDR3 length: 15 amino acids. The germline gives CDR1 SGHVS, CDR2 FQNEAQ. After removal of 5 bases from V and 3 bases from J, the junction contained 5 bases not matched to a gene. The CDR3 DNA sequence: TGTGCCAGCAGCCCGCCTAGCGGGAGGGTCTACGAGCAGTACTTC. This translates into CASSPPSGRVYEQYF.

The chain is built from TRBV12-5 and TRBJ2-7, with 11 nucleotides matching TRBD2. Trimming took 0 bases from V and 0 from J; bases not matched to a gene: 7. The CDR3 runs 18 residues. From germline, CDR1 is LGHNT and CDR2 FRNRAP. The CDR3 spells CASGLVILAGESSYEQYF. CDR3 coding DNA: TGTGCTAGTGGTTTGGTAATACTAGCGGGAGAAAGCTCCTACGAGCAGTACTTC. The whole variable domain, filled in from reference TRBV12-5 and TRBJ2-7, reads DARVTQTPRHKVTEMGQEVTMRCQPILGHNTVFWYRQTMMQGLELLAYFRNRAPLDDSGMPKDRFSAEMPDATLATLKIQPSEPRDSAVYFCASGLVILAGESSYEQYFGPGTRLTVT.

This clonotype was seen only a few times. This chain joins TRBV6-1 and TRBJ2-2, with D hard to call. The CDR3 extends over 16 amino acids. The germline V gene encodes CDR1 MNHNS and CDR2 SASEGT. The germline V and J ends were trimmed by 2 bases and 8 bases, with 18 bases remaining between them. The CDR3 region is CASSESIGFSAGELFF. DNA for the CDR3: TGTGCCAGCAGTGAAAGCATCGGGTTCTCAGCGGGGGAGCTGTTTTTT.

J is TRBJ2-3 and V is TRBV7-9, with D uncertain. Per germline, CDR1 SEHNR and CDR2 FQNEAQ (reference sequence). V lost 3 bases and J 3 bases, leaving 13 bases between the germline ends. The length of the CDR3 is 15 residues. The CDR3 here is CASSFTSSRTDTQYF. Written as DNA, the CDR3 is TGTGCCAGCAGCTTCACGAGTAGCAGGACAGATACGCAGTATTTT.

The chain carries TRBV20-1 and TRBJ2-1; D possibly corresponds to TRBD1 (6 bases). Germline V gene lookup returns CDR1 DFQATT and CDR2 SNEGSKA (reference sequence). The CDR3 runs 14 residues. V was cut by 0 bases and J by 7 bases, with 13 bases left in between. CDR3: CSARDFVGGNEQFF. In nucleotides, the CDR3 is TGCAGTGCTAGAGATTTTGTAGGGGGAAATGAGCAGTTCTTC.

The V and J genes are TRBV27 and TRBJ2-2; possible D gene TRBD1, 5 bases. The V and J ends lost 0 bases and 7 bases respectively, with 9 bases between them. Germline assignment: CDR1 MNHEY and CDR2 SMNVEV (reference sequence). The CDR3 runs to 14 residues. CDR3 sequence: CASSLSQDNGELFF. CDR3 DNA: TGTGCCAGCAGTTTATCCCAGGACAACGGGGAGCTGTTTTTT.

About this clonotype: A single base separates this from a much larger clone, so it may be a read error. V gene TRBV12-3 or TRBV12-4 combines with J gene TRBJ1-5; D is unclear. Trimming stripped 7 bases from V and 6 bases from J, with 16 bases between. The CDR3 is made up of 14 amino acids. The CDR3 DNA is TGTGCCAGCACCATGGAACGGCGAAGTCAGCCCCAGCATTTT. Amino acid sequence: CASTMERRSQPQHF.

This clonotype occurred many times. V is TRBV7-8 and J is TRBJ2-1; 7 bases map to TRBD2. The germline gives CDR1 SGHVS, CDR2 FQNEAQ. The CDR3 runs 17 residues. J gave up 8 bases and V 5 bases, and 18 bases lay outside the gene matches. The CDR3 spells CASSPGLLAAEGDEQFF. CDR3 DNA: TGTGCCAGCAGCCCGGGACTATTGGCAGCGGAGGGCGATGAGCAGTTCTTC.

This clonotype has more than one count but fewer than ten. The V gene is TRBV7-9, the J gene TRBJ2-3; 7 bases agree with TRBD1. Germline CDR1 and CDR2: SEHNR and FQNEAQ (reference sequence). This CDR3 spans 13 amino acids. With 6 bases clipped from V and 2 bases from J, the junction kept 2 bases outside the gene matches. This CDR3 is CASRQGDTDTQYF. Here the CDR3 DNA reads TGTGCCAGCAGGCAGGGGGACACAGATACGCAGTATTTT.

In its sample, this clonotype was seen a few times. The chain recombines TRBV27 with TRBJ2-7; tentative D call: TRBD1 (5 bases). The germline gives CDR1 MNHEY, CDR2 SMNVEV (reference sequence). CDR3 length equals 12 residues. With 4 bases removed from V and 9 bases from J, the gap between germline ends came to 13 bases. CDR3 protein: CASSYRGSGQYF. In nucleotides, the CDR3 is TGTGCCAGCAGTTATAGGGGCTCCGGGCAGTACTTC.

This clonotype was recorded once. The V and J genes are TRBV29-1 and TRBJ2-7; 7 nucleotides line up with TRBD1. The CDR3 contains 14 residues. The germline CDR1 and CDR2 sequences are SQVTM and ANQGSEA. V gave up 3 bases and J gave up 2 bases; unmatched junction bases: 7. CDR3 nucleotide sequence: TGCAGCGTTGAGAGTCAGGGGGTAGCCTACGAGCAGTACTTC. This encodes CSVESQGVAYEQYF.

This chain uses TRBV7-3 with TRBJ2-3; D is possibly TRBD1 (5 bases). This CDR3 is 14 amino acids long. CDR1 and CDR2 (germline): SGHTA, FQGTGA. V dropped 5 bases and J dropped 2 bases, with 11 bases sitting between them. The CDR3 DNA reads as TGTGCCAGCAGCCCAGAGGACATCACAGATACGCAGTATTTT. It specifies CASSPEDITDTQYF.

This clonotype was recorded a few times. Relative to the germline gene, one junction end is altered; a read error may explain this. The rearrangement links TRBV7-6 to TRBJ2-1, with 11 bases lining up with TRBD2. This CDR3 is built from 16 residues. The germline V gene has CDR1 SGHVS and CDR2 FNYEAQ. The CDR3 loop reads CASSLAGGPLHNEQFF. In nucleotides, the CDR3 is TGTGCCAGCAGCCTAGCGGGGGGCCCCCTTCATAATGAGCAGTTCTTC. Full variable domain (rest looked up from reference TRBV7-6 and TRBJ2-1): GAGVSQSPRYKVTKRGQDVALRCDPISGHVSLYWYRQALGQGPEFLTYFNYEAQQDKSGLPNDRFSAERPEGSISTLTIQRTEQRDSAMYRCASSLAGGPLHNEQFFGPGTRLTVL.

This chain uses TRBV2 with TRBJ2-3; 9 bases agree with TRBD1. From germline, CDR1 is SNHLY and CDR2 FYNNEI. The V and J ends lost 9 bases and 14 bases, in that order; junction bases with no gene match: 9. The CDR3 consists of 11 residues. DNA of the CDR3: TGTGCCAGGTCGCGGGGACAGGGTTTGTATTTT. Translation gives CARSRGQGLYF.